The 27 T cell receptor beta chains given below trace back to one sample, sequenced in a study of control samples from healthy donors and cancer patients. Assay used: immunoSEQ multiplex PCR; TCRdb lists only in-frame clones, some missing. The table lists about 99,000 clones, about 89% of them singletons. The sample was PBMCs. These receptors were taken from a man in his sixties with lung cancer.

This clone was observed once. The chain links TRBV7-3 to TRBJ1-2; D gene unclear. V dropped 2 bases and J dropped 7 bases, with 11 bases sitting between them. The CDR3 has 13 residues. Germline V gives CDR1 SGHTA, CDR2 FQGTGA. DNA for the CDR3: TGTGCCAGCAGCTTAGAAGGGAGGCTTGGCTACACCTTC. Amino acid sequence: CASSLEGRLGYTF.

The CDR3 sequence is CASILQELAGGRNEQFF. The CDR3, as DNA: TGTGCCAGTATTCTCCAGGAACTAGCGGGGGGTAGGAATGAGCAGTTCTTC. The rearrangement links TRBV19 to TRBJ2-1, with 12 bases matching TRBD2. V lost 7 bases, J lost 7 bases, and 14 bases stayed unmatched. CDR3 length: 17 amino acids. CDR1 is LNHDA and CDR2 is SQIVND in the germline V gene (reference sequence).

The V gene is TRBV3-1 (or the pseudogene TRBV3-2), the J gene TRBJ2-2; D gene uncertain. Trimming took 6 bases from V and 4 from J, leaving 9 bases between them. The germline CDR1 and CDR2 sequences are LGHDT and YNNKEL (reference sequence). The CDR3 loop spans 13 amino acids. CDR3 in DNA: TGTGCCAGCAGGGACCCGGGCACCGGGGAGCTGTTTTTT. This codes for CASRDPGTGELFF.

For the CDR3, the DNA is TGCAGCGTTGGCCAGGGGCCCTATGGCTACACCTTC. This sequence encodes CSVGQGPYGYTF. This chain uses TRBV29-1 with TRBJ1-2, with D perhaps matching TRBD1 (6 bases). The CDR3 consists of 12 residues. V lost 4 bases and J lost 4, with 10 bases in between. Germline CDR1 reads SQVTM; CDR2 reads ANQGSEA. The full variable domain, its missing parts supplied by reference TRBV29-1 and TRBJ1-2, is SAVISQKPSRDICQRGTSLTIQCQVDSQVTMMFWYRQQPGQSLTLIATANQGSEATYESGFVIDKFPISRPNLTFSTLTVSNMSPEDSSIYLCSVGQGPYGYTFGSGTRLTVV.

The chain uses TRBV18 and TRBJ1-1; D unresolved. Deletions cut 5 bases from V and 6 bases from J, with 19 bases between. Per germline, CDR1 KGHSH and CDR2 LQKENI. The CDR3 covers 15 residues. CDR3 in amino acids: CASSKSGLERAEAFF. The DNA for the CDR3 is TGTGCCAGCTCAAAAAGTGGGTTGGAGCGGGCTGAAGCTTTCTTT.

The chain links TRBV30 to TRBJ1-4, with 7 bases aligning to TRBD1. The CDR3 consists of 15 residues. In germline, CDR1 is GTSNPN, CDR2 SVGIG (reference sequence). V gave up 1 base and J gave up 5 bases; unmatched junction bases: 7. The CDR3 DNA reads TGTGCCTGGAGTGCTGCCGGGACAGTGAATGAAAAACTGTTTTTT. Protein sequence: CAWSAAGTVNEKLFF.

The rearrangement links TRBV4-1 to TRBJ2-3; TRBD1 is a possible D gene (5 bases). Trimming pared 0 bases from V and 1 base from J, leaving 8 bases between. Germline V gene lookup returns CDR1 MGHRA and CDR2 YSYEKL. The CDR3 covers 15 residues. The CDR3 spells CASSQDPTGTDTQYF. The CDR3 DNA is TGCGCCAGCAGCCAAGATCCGACAGGCACAGATACGCAGTATTTT.

The V call is TRBV4-1, the J call TRBJ2-7, with 9 positions matching TRBD1. CDR3 length: 19 residues. Trimming cost V 0 bases and J 4 bases; bases outside gene matches: 16. Germline V gene sequence: CDR1 MGHRA, CDR2 YSYEKL. The CDR3 reads CASSQDPGQGRGWMYEQYF. The CDR3, as DNA: TGCGCCAGCAGCCAAGATCCCGGACAGGGGCGGGGGTGGATGTACGAGCAGTACTTC.

V is TRBV5-6 and J is TRBJ1-5; D gene unclear. V was clipped by 0 bases and J by 5 bases, with 9 bases between them. This CDR3 region has 14 residues. Germline V lookup: CDR1 SGHDT, CDR2 YYEEEE. The CDR3 DNA is TGTGCCAGCAGCTTGGCCAGAGCCGATCAGCCCCAGCATTTT. Translating it yields CASSLARADQPQHF.

The chain uses TRBV7-9 and TRBJ1-6; perhaps TRBD1 as D (6 bases). The CDR3 is 16 amino acids. Germline CDR1 SEHNR, CDR2 FQNEAQ (reference sequence). Trimming stripped 5 bases from V and 0 bases from J, with 11 bases between. The chain's CDR3 is CASSNTGSSYNSPLHF. The CDR3 region has the DNA TGTGCCAGCAGCAACACAGGGAGCTCCTATAATTCACCCCTCCACTTT.

The chain's CDR3 is CATSAPGGDGQPQHF. CDR3 DNA: TGTGCCACCAGTGCGCCAGGGGGCGATGGTCAGCCCCAGCATTTT. The chain carries TRBV24-1 and TRBJ1-5; 8 nucleotides align to TRBD1. Losses at the gene ends were 5 bases for V and 6 bases for J; bases not matched to a gene: 8. This CDR3 comprises 15 residues. From germline, CDR1 is KGHDR and CDR2 SFDVKD.

V usage is TRBV27 and J usage is TRBJ1-2; D remains unclear. Germline CDR1 reads MNHEY; CDR2 reads SMNVEV (reference sequence). Trimming removed 0 bases from V and 0 bases from J, with 8 bases in between. The CDR3 is 15 residues long. The CDR3 nucleotides are TGTGCCAGCAGTTTATCTGGGGTGTCTAACTATGGCTACACCTTC. As protein: CASSLSGVSNYGYTF.

V gene TRBV5-1 combines with J gene TRBJ2-1; D is possibly TRBD2 (6 bases). Germline CDR1 and CDR2: SGHRS and YFSETQ. Trimming shortened V by 1 base and J by 6 bases, and 17 bases separated the two germline ends. The length of the CDR3 is 16 residues. The CDR3 DNA is TGCGCCAGCAGCTTGTATGGGATATTGGGGGGCAATGAGCAGTTCTTC. It specifies CASSLYGILGGNEQFF. Based on the CDR3 plus reference TRBV5-1 and TRBJ2-1, the full variable domain is KAGVTQTPRYLIKTRGQQVTLSCSPISGHRSVSWYQQTPGQGLQFLFEYFSETQRNKGNFPGRFSGRQFSNSRSEMNVSTLELGDSALYLCASSLYGILGGNEQFFGPGTRLTVL.

This clone appeared a single time. CDR3 nucleotides: TGTGCCAGCTCACCACCGAGACACCAAGGTTTCTATGGCTACACCTTC. Translation gives CASSPPRHQGFYGYTF. This rearrangement joins TRBV18 to TRBJ1-2, with no clear D. Germline loops: CDR1 KGHSH, CDR2 LQKENI. With 0 bases removed from V and 4 bases from J, the gap between germline ends came to 15 bases. The CDR3 is 16 residues long. Together with reference TRBV18 and TRBJ1-2, the CDR3 gives the full variable domain: NAGVMQNPRHLVRRRGQEARLRCSPMKGHSHVYWYRQLPEEGLKFMVYLQKENIIDESGMPKERFSAEFPKEGPSILRIQQVVRGDSAAYFCASSPPRHQGFYGYTFGSGTRLTVV.

CDR3 protein: CASSSPGDEQFF. In nucleotides, the CDR3 is TGTGCCAGCAGCTCCCCCGGGGATGAGCAGTTCTTC. The chain links TRBV7-3 to TRBJ2-1; D is possibly TRBD2 (5 bases). The CDR3 is made up of 12 amino acids. V was cut by 4 bases and J by 8 bases, with 9 bases left in between. The germline CDR1 and CDR2 sequences are SGHTA and FQGTGA.

V usage is TRBV24-1 and J usage is TRBJ2-1, with a tentative D call TRBD2 (7 bases). V lost 4 bases and J 6 bases, leaving 18 bases between the germline ends. Germline lookup yields CDR1 KGHDR and CDR2 SFDVKD. The CDR3 runs to 16 residues. The CDR3 nucleotides are TGTGCCACCAGTGAAAGAGGACTAGGGGGAATCAATGAGCAGTTCTTC. Its translation is CATSERGLGGINEQFF.

The DNA of the CDR3 is TGTGCCACCAGTTCAGGGGGACTAGAGACCCAGTACTTC. Translation gives CATSSGGLETQYF. V gene TRBV24-1 combines with J gene TRBJ2-5; tentative D call: TRBD1 (7 bases). The length of the CDR3 is 13 residues. From germline, CDR1 is KGHDR and CDR2 SFDVKD. V was trimmed by 6 bases and J by 4 bases, leaving 11 bases between them.

The chain carries TRBV19 and TRBJ2-3; 9 bases agree with TRBD1. The ends lost 6 bases at V and 2 bases at J; junction bases unmatched: 6. CDR3 length: 15 amino acids. Germline CDR1 reads LNHDA; CDR2 reads SQIVND (reference sequence). The CDR3 protein is CASRLDRGVTDTQYF. CDR3 coding DNA: TGTGCCAGTAGGCTGGACAGGGGTGTCACAGATACGCAGTATTTT.

The chain couples TRBV5-5 to TRBJ1-6; possibly TRBD1 for D (5 bases). Trimming cost V 2 bases and J 3 bases, with 18 bases left between them. Germline CDR1 and CDR2: SGHKS and YYEKEE (reference sequence). This CDR3 spans 18 amino acids. The CDR3, as DNA: TGTGCCAGCAGCTTTTCCGGGGCAGGAGCGATCTATAATTCACCCCTCCACTTT. This translates into CASSFSGAGAIYNSPLHF. Together with reference TRBV5-5 and TRBJ1-6, the CDR3 gives the full variable domain: DAGVTQSPTHLIKTRGQQVTLRCSPISGHKSVSWYQQVLGQGPQFIFQYYEKEERGRGNFPDRFSARQFPNYSSELNVNALLLGDSALYLCASSFSGAGAIYNSPLHFGNGTRLTVT.

The chain uses TRBV30 and TRBJ1-6; the D gene is possibly TRBD1 (5 bases). Trimming stripped 1 base from V and 7 bases from J, with 14 bases between. The germline V gene has CDR1 GTSNPN and CDR2 SVGIG (reference sequence). The CDR3 is 15 amino acids. The CDR3 DNA reads as TGTGCCTGGAGTGAATTCGGCAGGGTCAATTCACCCCTCCACTTT. Amino acids: CAWSEFGRVNSPLHF.

This chain joins TRBV5-5 and TRBJ1-3, with D maybe TRBD1 (6 bases). The V gene's germline CDR1 is SGHKS and CDR2 YYEKEE (reference sequence). V gave up 0 bases and J gave up 3 bases, with 10 bases separating them. This CDR3 is built from 15 residues. CDR3 protein: CASSLEGGNGNTIYF. CDR3 sequence (DNA): TGTGCCAGCAGCTTGGAGGGGGGAAATGGAAACACCATATATTTT.

This sequence joins TRBV18 and TRBJ1-2, with D perhaps TRBD1 (5 bases). This CDR3 has 16 residues. In germline, CDR1 is KGHSH, CDR2 LQKENI. The V end lost 3 bases, the J end lost 4 bases, and 18 bases lay between the germline ends. This chain's CDR3 is CASSPPGGGTIYGYTF. CDR3 DNA sequence: TGTGCCAGCTCACCTCCCGGGGGGGGAACGATCTATGGCTACACCTTC.

The chain couples TRBV3-1 (or the pseudogene TRBV3-2) to TRBJ2-5; unclear D gene. V lost 4 bases and J 5 bases, leaving 14 bases between the germline ends. Germline V gene lookup returns CDR1 LGHDT and CDR2 YNNKEL (reference sequence). CDR3 size: 14 residues. The CDR3 DNA follows: TGTGCCAGCAGCCTCGTCGGGCCTTTGGAGACCCAGTACTTC. Encoded protein: CASSLVGPLETQYF.

V gene TRBV5-1 combines with J gene TRBJ2-2; 9 bases fit TRBD2. V lost 0 bases, J lost 7 bases, and 7 bases stayed unmatched. The CDR3 is 16 amino acids. Germline-derived CDR1 and CDR2 are SGHRS and YFSETQ. CDR3: CASSLAASGANGELFF. CDR3 DNA: TGCGCCAGCAGCTTGGCGGCTAGCGGGGCGAACGGGGAGCTGTTTTTT.

The V call is TRBV24-1, the J call TRBJ2-3, with D unresolved. Germline-derived CDR1 and CDR2 are KGHDR and SFDVKD. V lost 2 bases and J lost 1, with 3 bases in between. This CDR3 region has 13 residues. The CDR3 nucleotides read TGTGCCACCAGTGATTCAGGCACAGATACGCAGTATTTT. It yields the protein CATSDSGTDTQYF.

Points on this clone: A read error is the likely source, as a far larger clone sits one nucleotide away. The CDR3 DNA follows: TGTGCCAGCAGCACCTGGACAGGACAAAACATTCAGTACTTC. This codes for CASSTWTGQNIQYF. This sequence joins TRBV5-5 and TRBJ2-4, with 7 bases lining up with TRBD1. This CDR3 comprises 14 residues. Trimming cost V 4 bases and J 5 bases; bases outside gene matches: 6. CDR1 and CDR2 from the germline V gene are SGHKS and YYEKEE (reference sequence).

The chain uses TRBV29-1 and TRBJ1-1; D remains unclear. Trimming took 6 bases from V and 5 from J, leaving 7 bases between them. The germline V gene has CDR1 SQVTM and CDR2 ANQGSEA. CDR3 length: 10 residues. CDR3 region: CSVILTEAFF. In DNA, the CDR3 is TGCAGCGTGATATTAACTGAAGCTTTCTTT.